This TCR beta chain emerged from a study of blood T cell repertoires in COVID-19. Across the study: The samples span acute and convalescent COVID-19 from the United States, Italy and Spain. PBMCs, B-cell-depleted T cells, or T cells provided the cDNA or gDNA that made up the material.

The table came from immunoSEQ multiplex PCR; TCRdb's copy has only in-frame clones and leaves some out. The data hold 200,000 to 300,000 clones, with around 86% observed a single time. Recovered status applied to Cohort 3 donors who had two consecutive negative PCRs. It also applied to those with clearance or with symptom resolution. The V and J ends lost 8 bases and 3 bases respectively, with 14 bases between them. The germline V gene has CDR1 KGHSH and CDR2 LQKENI. This CDR3 spans 13 amino acids. The V call is TRBV18, the J call TRBJ2-7; possible D gene TRBD1, 6 bases. Sequences were obtained from PBMCs or T cells enriched from blood (not recorded which). The receptor comes from a man between 40 and 49 years old who had recovered from COVID-19. In nucleotides, the CDR3 is TGTGCCAGCGGGCGGACAGCGGACTACGAGCAGTACTTC. It is translated as CASGRTADYEQYF.